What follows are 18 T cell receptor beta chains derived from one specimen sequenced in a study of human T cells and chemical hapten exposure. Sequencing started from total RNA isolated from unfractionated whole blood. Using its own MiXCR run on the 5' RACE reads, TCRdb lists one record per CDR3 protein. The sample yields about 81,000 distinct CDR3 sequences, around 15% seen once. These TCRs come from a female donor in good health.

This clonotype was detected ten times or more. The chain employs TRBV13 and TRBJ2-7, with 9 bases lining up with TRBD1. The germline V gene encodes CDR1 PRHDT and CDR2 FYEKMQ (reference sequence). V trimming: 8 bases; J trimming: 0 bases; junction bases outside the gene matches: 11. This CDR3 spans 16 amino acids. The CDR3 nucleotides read TGTGCCAGCCGTCCCCCACAGGGGGCCCTCTCCTACGAGCAGTACTTC. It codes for CASRPPQGALSYEQYF. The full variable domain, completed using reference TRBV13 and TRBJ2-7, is AAGVIQSPRHLIKEKRETATLKCYPIPRHDTVYWYQQGPGQDPQFLISFYEKMQSDKGSIPDRFSAQQFSDYHSELNMSSLELGDSALYFCASRPPQGALSYEQYFGPGTRLTVT.

The CDR3 nucleotides read TGTGCCAGCAGCTTGGGCCGGTGGGGAGCAGATACGCAGTATTTT. Its protein is CASSLGRWGADTQYF. The chain carries TRBV5-4 and TRBJ2-3, with D possibly TRBD2 on 5 matching bases. The CDR3 loop spans 15 amino acids. The V end was cut by 0 bases, the J end by 4 bases, with 12 bases between. Germline CDR1 and CDR2: SGHNT and YYREEE (reference sequence).

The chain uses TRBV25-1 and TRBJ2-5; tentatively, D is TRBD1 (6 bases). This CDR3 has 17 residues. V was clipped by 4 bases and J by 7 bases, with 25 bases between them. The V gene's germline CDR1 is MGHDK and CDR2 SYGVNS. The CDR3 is CASSGSRTANYLGTQYF. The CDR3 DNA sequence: TGTGCCAGCAGTGGATCTCGGACAGCCAATTATCTCGGGACCCAGTACTTC.

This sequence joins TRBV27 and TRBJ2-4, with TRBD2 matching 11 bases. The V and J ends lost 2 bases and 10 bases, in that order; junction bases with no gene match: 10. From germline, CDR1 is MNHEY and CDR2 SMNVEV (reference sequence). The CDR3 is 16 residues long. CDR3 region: CASSLPGLAARGIQYF. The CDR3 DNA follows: TGTGCCAGCAGTTTACCGGGACTAGCGGCCCGAGGAATTCAGTACTTC.

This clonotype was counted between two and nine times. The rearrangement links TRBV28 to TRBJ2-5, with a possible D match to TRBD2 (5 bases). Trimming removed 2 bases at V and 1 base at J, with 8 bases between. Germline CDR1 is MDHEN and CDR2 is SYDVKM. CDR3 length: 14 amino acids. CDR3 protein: CASSLRLAQETQYF. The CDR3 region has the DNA TGTGCCAGCAGTTTACGTCTAGCCCAAGAGACCCAGTACTTC.

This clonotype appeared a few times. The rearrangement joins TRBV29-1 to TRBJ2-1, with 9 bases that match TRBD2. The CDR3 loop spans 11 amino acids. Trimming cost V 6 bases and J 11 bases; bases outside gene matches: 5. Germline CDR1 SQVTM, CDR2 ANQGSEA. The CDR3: CSVGGTSKQFF. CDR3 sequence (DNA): TGCAGCGTGGGTGGGACTAGCAAGCAGTTCTTC.

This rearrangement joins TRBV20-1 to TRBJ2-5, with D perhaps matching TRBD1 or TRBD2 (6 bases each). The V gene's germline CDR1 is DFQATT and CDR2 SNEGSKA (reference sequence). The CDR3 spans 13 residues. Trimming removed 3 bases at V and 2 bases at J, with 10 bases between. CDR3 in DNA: TGCAGTGCTAGCCGGGGGCCACAAGAGACCCAGTACTTC. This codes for CSASRGPQETQYF.

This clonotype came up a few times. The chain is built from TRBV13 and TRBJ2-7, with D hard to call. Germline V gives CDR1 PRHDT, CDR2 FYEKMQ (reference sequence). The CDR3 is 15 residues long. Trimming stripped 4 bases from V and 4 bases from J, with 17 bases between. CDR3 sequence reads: CASSSLTDRSYEQYF. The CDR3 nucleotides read TGTGCCAGCAGCTCCCTCACGGATAGATCTTACGAGCAGTACTTC. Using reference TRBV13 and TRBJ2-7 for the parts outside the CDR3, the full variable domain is AAGVIQSPRHLIKEKRETATLKCYPIPRHDTVYWYQQGPGQDPQFLISFYEKMQSDKGSIPDRFSAQQFSDYHSELNMSSLELGDSALYFCASSSLTDRSYEQYFGPGTRLTVT.

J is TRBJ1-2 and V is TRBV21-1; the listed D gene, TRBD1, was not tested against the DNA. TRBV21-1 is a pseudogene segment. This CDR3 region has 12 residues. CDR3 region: CASSKVPIGYTF. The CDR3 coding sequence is TGTGCCAGCAGCAAAGTCCCGATTGGCTACACCTTC.

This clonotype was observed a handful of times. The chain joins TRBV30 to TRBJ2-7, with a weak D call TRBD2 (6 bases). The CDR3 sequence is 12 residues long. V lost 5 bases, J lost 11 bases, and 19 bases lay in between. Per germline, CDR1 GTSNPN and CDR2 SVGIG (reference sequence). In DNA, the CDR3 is TGTGCCTGGGGGAGGTTTGAGTCAGAGAAGTACTTC. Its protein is CAWGRFESEKYF.

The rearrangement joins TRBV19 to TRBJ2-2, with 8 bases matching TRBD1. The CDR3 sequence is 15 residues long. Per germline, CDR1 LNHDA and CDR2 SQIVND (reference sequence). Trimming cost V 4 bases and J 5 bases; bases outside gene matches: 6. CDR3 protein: CASSKTGVETGELFF. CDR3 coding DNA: TGTGCCAGTAGTAAGACAGGGGTTGAAACCGGGGAGCTGTTTTTT.

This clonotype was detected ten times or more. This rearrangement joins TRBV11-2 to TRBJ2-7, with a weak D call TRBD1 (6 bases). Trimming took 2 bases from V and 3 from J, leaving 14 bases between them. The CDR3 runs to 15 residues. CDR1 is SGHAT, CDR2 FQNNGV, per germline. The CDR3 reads CASSLNGGPYYEQYF. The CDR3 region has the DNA TGTGCCAGCAGCTTAAATGGGGGCCCGTACTACGAGCAGTACTTC.

The CDR3 coding sequence is TGTGCCACCAGTGATTATTACAATGAGCAGTTCTTC. The encoded protein is CATSDYYNEQFF. The V gene is TRBV24-1, the J gene TRBJ2-1, with D uncertain. The CDR3 runs 12 residues. The germline gives CDR1 KGHDR, CDR2 SFDVKD. V lost 2 bases and J lost 4, with 2 bases in between.

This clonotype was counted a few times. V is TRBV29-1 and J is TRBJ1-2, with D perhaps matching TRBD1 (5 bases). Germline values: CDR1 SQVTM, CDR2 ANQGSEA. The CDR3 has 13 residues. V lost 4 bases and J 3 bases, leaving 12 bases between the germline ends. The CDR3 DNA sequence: TGCAGCGTTGCAGTCAGGGCTGACTATGGCTACACCTTC. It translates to CSVAVRADYGYTF.

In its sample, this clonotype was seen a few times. The CDR3 nucleotides read TGTGCCAGCAGCTCCCCTTGGCTTCAAGAGACCCAGTACTTC. This translates into CASSSPWLQETQYF. The chain recombines TRBV5-5 with TRBJ2-5; no definite D call. The CDR3 covers 14 residues. Germline CDR1 and CDR2: SGHKS and YYEKEE (reference sequence). Trimming cost V 3 bases and J 2 bases, with 11 bases left between them.

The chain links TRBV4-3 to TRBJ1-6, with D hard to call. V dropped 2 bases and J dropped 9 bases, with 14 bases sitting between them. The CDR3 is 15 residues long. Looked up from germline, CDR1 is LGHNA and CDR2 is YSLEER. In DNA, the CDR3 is TGCGCCAGCAGCCAATCTCGGGAGAGACGTTCACCCCTCCACTTT. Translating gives CASSQSRERRSPLHF.

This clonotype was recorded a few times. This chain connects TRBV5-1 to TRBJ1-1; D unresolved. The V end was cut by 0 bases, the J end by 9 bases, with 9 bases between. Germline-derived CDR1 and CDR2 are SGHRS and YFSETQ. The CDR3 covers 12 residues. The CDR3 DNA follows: TGCGCCAGCAGCTTGGAACCCCGGAAAGCTTTCTTT. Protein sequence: CASSLEPRKAFF.

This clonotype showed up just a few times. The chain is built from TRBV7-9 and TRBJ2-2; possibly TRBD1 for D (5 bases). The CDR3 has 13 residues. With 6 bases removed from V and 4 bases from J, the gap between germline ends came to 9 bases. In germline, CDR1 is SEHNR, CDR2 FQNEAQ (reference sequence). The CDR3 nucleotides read TGTGCCAGCAGGTCGACAGTCACCGGGGAGCTGTTTTTT. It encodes CASRSTVTGELFF.